This T cell receptor (beta chain) was sequenced in a study of T-cell reconstitution after alpha-beta-depleted transplantation in children. Unique molecular identifiers featured in how the TCRbeta library was prepared. Each CDR3 protein gets one entry after TCRdb re-called the PCR reads with MiXCR. This table holds approximately 89,000 distinct CDR3 sequences, around 16% found once. This clonotype was counted at least ten times. Its cognate antigen is unknown. Study-wide results and caveats: Expanded graft clones numbering several hundred reportedly gave rise to alpha-beta T cells about two months after transplant.

Per the germline V gene, CDR1 is SGHRS and CDR2 is YFSETQ. The V gene end was trimmed by 1 base and the J gene end by 2 bases; junction bases not matched to a gene: 3. This CDR3 has 16 residues. The starting material was PBMCs, mostly from graft donor cells, obtained 180 days after TCRalphabeta/CD19-depleted stem cell transplant. The chain is built from TRBV5-1 and TRBJ2-3; 11 bases match TRBD2. This sequence originates from a male patient aged 2 to 9 who had a stem cell transplant for acute lymphoblastic leukemia, so the T cells may come from the graft donor. DNA for the CDR3: TGCGCCAGCAGCTTGAGACTAGCGGGGAACACAGATACGCAGTATTTT. Translation gives CASSLRLAGNTDTQYF.